Presented here are 8 T cell receptor beta chains from one specimen sequenced in a study of blood T cell repertoires in COVID-19. Data came from immunoSEQ multiplex PCR; TCRdb stores just in-frame clones and leaves some out. The top ten clones hold roughly 1.2% of a sample with around 400,000 clones, roughly 90% of them seen once. Material: peripheral blood. The receptors derive from a man aged 40-49 years with acute or convalescent COVID-19.

The chain recombines TRBV20-1 with TRBJ2-7; tentatively, D is TRBD1 (5 bases). Germline V CDR1 and CDR2: DFQATT, SNEGSKA (reference sequence). Trimming took off 3 bases at V and 4 bases at J, with 10 bases between the two ends. The CDR3 sequence is 12 residues long. CDR3 bases: TGCAGTGCTAGTCGACAGAAGTACGAGCAGTACTTC. Translation gives CSASRQKYEQYF.

The V and J genes are TRBV29-1 and TRBJ1-2, with D unresolved. The CDR3 has 12 residues. Germline CDR1 and CDR2: SQVTM and ANQGSEA. The V end lost 7 bases, the J end lost 2 bases, and 11 bases lay between the germline ends. The CDR3 loop is CSGEVSNYGYTF. The CDR3, as DNA: TGCAGCGGGGAGGTTTCGAACTATGGCTACACCTTC.

This clone was counted only a few times. The chain is built from TRBV20-1 and TRBJ2-1; D might be TRBD2 (6 bases). The germline V gene encodes CDR1 DFQATT and CDR2 SNEGSKA (reference sequence). V lost 6 bases and J lost 9, with 12 bases in between. CDR3 length equals 11 residues. The CDR3 protein is CSALQRVEQFF. DNA of the CDR3: TGCAGTGCCTTACAGCGGGTTGAGCAGTTCTTC.

This clone has more than one count but fewer than ten. The genes are TRBV28 and TRBJ1-2; 8 nucleotides match TRBD1. This CDR3 contains 12 residues. V trimming: 7 bases; J trimming: 4 bases; junction bases outside the gene matches: 2. CDR1 and CDR2 from the germline V gene are MDHEN and SYDVKM. The CDR3 region is CASNGQGYGYTF. The CDR3 coding sequence is TGTGCCAGCAACGGACAGGGCTATGGCTACACCTTC.

The chain couples TRBV7-9 to TRBJ1-2; 7 bases fit TRBD1. After removal of 1 base from V and 5 bases from J, the junction contained 4 bases not matched to a gene. The CDR3 runs 14 residues. From germline, CDR1 is SEHNR and CDR2 FQNEAQ (reference sequence). The CDR3 sequence is CASSLGTGEYGYTF. The CDR3 DNA is TGTGCCAGCAGCTTAGGTACAGGGGAGTATGGCTACACCTTC.

The genes are TRBV4-1 and TRBJ2-2, with a possible D match to TRBD2 (5 bases). CDR3 length equals 16 residues. CDR1 is MGHRA, CDR2 YSYEKL, per germline. V was trimmed by 1 base and J by 4 bases, leaving 13 bases between them. The CDR3 DNA reads TGCGCCAGCAGCCAAGGGTGGCTAGCAGCCACCGGGGAGCTGTTTTTT. Translation gives CASSQGWLAATGELFF.

CDR3 residues: CASRAPSGYGYTF. The DNA for the CDR3 is TGTGCCAGCAGAGCACCTAGTGGCTATGGCTACACCTTC. J is TRBJ1-2 and V is TRBV28; D call uncertain. The CDR3 is 13 amino acids. Between the trimmed V and J ends, which lost 6 bases and 4 bases, there was a span of 12 bases. CDR1 and CDR2 (germline): MDHEN, SYDVKM.

The chain uses TRBV6-5 and TRBJ1-5; D may be TRBD1 (5 bases). V was shortened by 6 bases and J by 5 bases, with 14 bases between the two germline ends. The CDR3 extends over 14 amino acids. The germline CDR1 and CDR2 sequences are MNHEY and SVGAGI. The CDR3 nucleotides are TGTGCCAGCAGCCCCACAGGAGTGGATCAGCCCCAGCATTTT. This gives the protein CASSPTGVDQPQHF.